The 25 T cell receptor beta chains reported below all come from one sample, sequenced in a study of T cell clones after liver transplantation. Sequenced by immunoSEQ multiplex PCR; TCRdb stores in-frame clones only, minus some. The sample carries some 60,000 clones, about 64% recorded once. Sequencing used CD4+ T cells from blood, obtained before liver transplant. Source of these receptors: a human donor who received a liver transplant.

The sample holds many counts of this clone. V is TRBV30 and J is TRBJ2-1; 10 bases fit TRBD2. This CDR3 contains 21 residues. From germline, CDR1 is GTSNPN and CDR2 SVGIG (reference sequence). V gave up 0 bases and J gave up 2 bases; unmatched junction bases: 19. The CDR3 DNA reads TGTGCCTGGAGTGTAAGTCGGGGTCGTCTAGCGGGGGCCAGCGCCTACAATGAGCAGTTCTTC. Its translation: CAWSVSRGRLAGASAYNEQFF.

This chain uses TRBV5-6 with TRBJ1-4; no reliable D call. Germline V gene data show CDR1 as SGHDT and CDR2 as YYEEEE. The CDR3 runs to 15 residues. V lost 0 bases, J lost 0 bases, and 6 bases lay in between. This chain's CDR3 is CASSLGHATNEKLFF. The DNA of the CDR3 is TGTGCCAGCAGCTTGGGACACGCAACTAATGAAAAACTGTTTTTT.

This clone has just one count. This chain connects TRBV19 to TRBJ2-2; 8 bases line up with TRBD1. Germline V gene data show CDR1 as LNHDA and CDR2 as SQIVND (reference sequence). Trimming took 7 bases from V and 8 from J; bases not matched to a gene: 9. The CDR3 extends over 14 amino acids. CDR3 sequence: CASTLDRVEGELFF. The CDR3 coding sequence is TGTGCCAGTACCCTGGACAGGGTTGAGGGGGAGCTGTTTTTT.

The V and J genes are TRBV4-2 and TRBJ2-1; the match to TRBD2 covers 8 bases. Germline CDR1 LGHNA, CDR2 YNFKEQ. V shed 4 bases, J shed 6 bases, and the junction held 11 bases outside the gene matches. This CDR3 is 16 amino acids long. The CDR3 loop reads CASSRTAGESGNEQFF. CDR3 bases: TGTGCCAGCAGCCGCACAGCGGGGGAATCCGGCAATGAGCAGTTCTTC.

CDR3 sequence (DNA): TGTGCCAGCAGACTAAGCGGGGAGAGAGATACGCAGTATTTT. Residues: CASRLSGERDTQYF. The chain carries TRBV7-2 and TRBJ2-3; 7 bases map to TRBD2. After removal of 6 bases from V and 5 bases from J, the junction contained 8 bases not matched to a gene. Germline V CDR1 and CDR2: SGHTA, FQGNSA. The CDR3 runs 14 residues.

The chain recombines TRBV11-2 with TRBJ2-5, with TRBD1 matching over 8 bases. CDR1 is SGHAT and CDR2 is FQNNGV in the germline V gene. CDR3 length equals 15 residues. V shed 1 base, J shed 3 bases, and the junction held 4 bases outside the gene matches. The CDR3 loop reads CASSLGTGKEETQYF. The CDR3 bases are TGTGCCAGCAGCTTAGGGACAGGGAAGGAAGAGACCCAGTACTTC.

This clone was seen a few times. The chain uses TRBV30 and TRBJ1-1; 7 bases are shared with TRBD1. J lost 4 bases, V lost 3 bases, and 5 bases had no gene match. The CDR3 has 13 residues. The germline V gene has CDR1 GTSNPN and CDR2 SVGIG (reference sequence). CDR3 bases: TGTGCCTGGAGAGGGGGCCGTGGCACTGAAGCTTTCTTT. The encoded protein is CAWRGGRGTEAFF.

This rearrangement joins TRBV2 to TRBJ1-2; 7 nucleotides line up with TRBD1. There are 13 residues in the CDR3. Trimming took 5 bases from V and 6 from J; bases not matched to a gene: 6. Germline V lookup: CDR1 SNHLY, CDR2 FYNNEI. The CDR3 sequence is CASSSTGRDGYTF. CDR3 bases: TGTGCCAGCAGTTCGACAGGGCGGGATGGCTACACCTTC. Filled out from reference TRBV2 and TRBJ1-2, the complete variable domain reads EPEVTQTPSHQVTQMGQEVILRCVPISNHLYFYWYRQILGQKVEFLVSFYNNEISEKSEIFDDQFSVERPDGSNFTLKIRSTKLEDSAMYFCASSSTGRDGYTFGSGTRLTVV.

V and J are TRBV5-6 and TRBJ2-6; 9 bases agree with TRBD2. The germline CDR1 and CDR2 sequences are SGHDT and YYEEEE. After removal of 3 bases from V and 4 bases from J, the junction contained 14 bases not matched to a gene. The CDR3 runs to 19 residues. CDR3 bases: TGTGCCAGCAGCTCCACCGGGGCGGGGGGGCCCCTCGGGGCCAACGTCCTGACTTTC. Translated, it gives CASSSTGAGGPLGANVLTF.

This chain links TRBV7-9 with TRBJ1-2, with D unclear. The CDR3 consists of 13 residues. Looked up from germline, CDR1 is SEHNR and CDR2 is FQNEAQ (reference sequence). Trimming shortened V by 5 bases and J by 5 bases, and 12 bases separated the two germline ends. CDR3 coding DNA: TGTGCCAGCAGCCCAGCGGCGGGTTATGGCTACACCTTC. It encodes CASSPAAGYGYTF.

J is TRBJ1-4 and V is TRBV5-5; tentatively, D is TRBD1 (5 bases). The germline CDR1 and CDR2 sequences are SGHKS and YYEKEE (reference sequence). This CDR3 is 15 amino acids long. Trimming took off 2 bases at V and 4 bases at J, with 12 bases between the two ends. CDR3 DNA sequence: TGTGCCAGCAGCTTTCCTTCGGGGGTTAATGAAAAACTGTTTTTT. It encodes CASSFPSGVNEKLFF.

The rearrangement uses TRBV27 and TRBJ2-7, with D tentatively TRBD1 (6 bases). With 4 bases removed from V and 3 bases from J, the gap between germline ends came to 10 bases. CDR1 and CDR2 from the germline V gene are MNHEY and SMNVEV (reference sequence). This CDR3 has 13 amino acids. CDR3 residues: CASSYRDNYEQYF. The DNA of the CDR3 is TGTGCCAGCAGTTACCGGGACAACTACGAGCAGTACTTC.

The V call is TRBV28, the J call TRBJ2-3; D is unclear. V lost 5 bases and J lost 4, with 13 bases in between. This CDR3 is built from 14 residues. Germline V gene sequence: CDR1 MDHEN, CDR2 SYDVKM. The CDR3 bases are TGTGCCAGCAGTCCCCCCACCCCGGCAGATACGCAGTATTTT. Translating it yields CASSPPTPADTQYF.

As to this clone: Different DNA sequences within this sample yield the same CDR3. The chain employs TRBV20-1 and TRBJ2-1; no reliable D call. This CDR3 is built from 11 residues. Trimming removed 5 bases at V and 0 bases at J, with 2 bases between. Germline assignment: CDR1 DFQATT and CDR2 SNEGSKA (reference sequence). The CDR3 sequence is CSALSYNEQFF. CDR3 bases: TGCAGTGCTCTCTCCTACAATGAGCAGTTCTTC.

The genes are TRBV5-1 and TRBJ2-5; D is unresolved. Germline V gene data show CDR1 as SGHRS and CDR2 as YFSETQ. V lost 0 bases and J lost 1, with 7 bases in between. The length of the CDR3 is 14 residues. This chain's CDR3 is CASSLGQVQETQYF. In DNA, the CDR3 is TGCGCCAGCAGCTTGGGGCAGGTCCAAGAGACCCAGTACTTC.

This clone was seen a few times. The V and J genes are TRBV7-2 and TRBJ2-7; 12 positions agree with TRBD2. CDR1 SGHTA and CDR2 FQGNSA come from the germline V gene. CDR3 length: 16 residues. V shed 5 bases and J 0 bases; nucleotides not matched to a gene: 5. The CDR3 region is CASSPRLAGASYEQYF. In DNA, the CDR3 is TGTGCCAGCAGCCCCCGACTAGCGGGGGCCTCCTACGAGCAGTACTTC.

The CDR3 nucleotides are TGTGCCAGCAGCTTAGAAGGGGTTGGCAATCAGCCCCAGCATTTT. Translation gives CASSLEGVGNQPQHF. The chain uses TRBV7-8 and TRBJ1-5; weak D call: TRBD1 (5 bases). Germline-derived CDR1 and CDR2 are SGHVS and FQNEAQ. Between the trimmed V and J ends, which lost 1 base and 2 bases, there was a span of 9 bases. The CDR3 totals 15 residues.

About this clone itself: The junction does not match germline at one end; this may be a read error. The chain is built from TRBV27 and TRBJ2-2; TRBD1 matches 8 bases. Germline V gene data show CDR1 as MNHEY and CDR2 as SMNVEV (reference sequence). This CDR3 has 14 amino acids. The CDR3 sequence: CASSRDRNPGELFF. For the CDR3, the DNA is TGTGCCAGCAGTCGGGACAGGAACCCCGGGGAGCTGTTTTTT.

The chain employs TRBV15 and TRBJ1-4; D call uncertain. The CDR3 extends over 15 amino acids. Trimming cost V 5 bases and J 0 bases, with 10 bases left between them. The V gene's germline CDR1 is LNHNV and CDR2 YYDKDF (reference sequence). CDR3 amino acids: CATSGTLATNEKLFF. CDR3 DNA sequence: TGTGCCACCAGCGGCACGCTTGCAACTAATGAAAAACTGTTTTTT.

This clone was picked up a small number of times. V is TRBV6-1 and J is TRBJ2-3; perhaps TRBD2 as D (6 bases). With 6 bases removed from V and 1 base from J, the gap between germline ends came to 8 bases. CDR1 is MNHNS and CDR2 is SASEGT in the germline V gene. This CDR3 region has 13 residues. The CDR3 reads CASRSSGTDTQYF. As DNA, the CDR3 is TGTGCCAGCAGGTCTAGCGGCACAGATACGCAGTATTTT.

The chain joins TRBV29-1 to TRBJ2-3; D not certain. Germline V gene sequence: CDR1 SQVTM, CDR2 ANQGSEA. Trimming took off 6 bases at V and 2 bases at J, with 12 bases between the two ends. The CDR3 has 13 residues. The CDR3 sequence is CSVGGHSTDTQYF. The CDR3 coding sequence is TGCAGCGTCGGCGGTCATTCCACAGATACGCAGTATTTT.

The chain uses TRBV4-1 and TRBJ1-3, with 8 bases fitting TRBD1. Trimming cost V 4 bases and J 0 bases; bases outside gene matches: 5. This CDR3 is 16 amino acids long. Germline values: CDR1 MGHRA, CDR2 YSYEKL. Written as DNA, the CDR3 is TGCGCCAGCAGCCCGACAGGGGCATTCTCTGGAAACACCATATATTTT. It codes for CASSPTGAFSGNTIYF.

This clone has a handful of counts. This rearrangement joins TRBV2 to TRBJ1-5; TRBD1 might be the D (5 bases). The V end was cut by 7 bases, the J end by 9 bases, with 19 bases between. CDR3 length: 14 residues. CDR1 is SNHLY, CDR2 FYNNEI, per germline. The CDR3 reads CASTTIDSARPQHF. CDR3 in DNA: TGTGCCAGCACCACGATCGACAGCGCCCGGCCCCAGCATTTT.

The chain employs TRBV7-9 and TRBJ2-1; TRBD2 matches at 13 bases. The V and J ends lost 5 bases and 6 bases, in that order; junction bases with no gene match: 7. Looked up from germline, CDR1 is SEHNR and CDR2 is FQNEAQ (reference sequence). The CDR3 is made up of 16 amino acids. The CDR3 DNA follows: TGTGCCAGCAGCCCACCGGGACTAGCGGGGAGCAATGAGCAGTTCTTC. Encoded protein: CASSPPGLAGSNEQFF. Full variable domain (missing parts from reference TRBV7-9 and TRBJ2-1): DTGVSQNPRHKITKRGQNVTFRCDPISEHNRLYWYRQTLGQGPEFLTYFQNEAQLEKSRLLSDRFSAERPKGSFSTLEIQRTEQGDSAMYLCASSPPGLAGSNEQFFGPGTRLTVL.

This clone was recorded once. The chain couples TRBV5-4 to TRBJ1-6; 8 bases are a match to TRBD1. This CDR3 comprises 18 residues. CDR1 is SGHNT, CDR2 YYREEE, per germline (reference sequence). The trim removed 2 bases at V and 5 bases at J, leaving 12 bases unmatched. The CDR3 DNA reads as TGTGCCAGCAGCTTCCAAGCAGGGGGCGCCTGGGATAATTCACCCCTCCACTTT. Translation gives CASSFQAGGAWDNSPLHF. The whole variable domain, remainder taken from reference TRBV5-4 and TRBJ1-6, is ETGVTQSPTHLIKTRGQQVTLRCSSQSGHNTVSWYQQALGQGPQFIFQYYREEENGRGNFPPRFSGLQFPNYSSELNVNALELDDSALYLCASSFQAGGAWDNSPLHFGNGTRLTVT.